The present T cell receptor beta chain was sequenced within a study of T cell responses to AZD1222 COVID-19 vaccine. Trimming pared 5 bases from V and 8 bases from J, leaving 27 bases between. Per the germline V gene, CDR1 is LNHNV and CDR2 is YYDKDF (reference sequence). This CDR3 has 18 amino acids. Profiled with immunoSEQ multiplex PCR; TCRdb holds only in-frame clones, not every one. The table lists 85,000 to 130,000 clones, almost 90% of them singletons. The sequencing used peripheral blood, collected on day 0 of AZD1222 vaccination. The TCR was taken from an adult in good health. J is TRBJ1-4 and V is TRBV15; tentative D call: TRBD1 (6 bases). CDR3 in amino acids: CATSPTGLERGALEKLFF. For the CDR3, the DNA is TGTGCCACCAGCCCCACTGGCCTAGAACGGGGGGCTCTCGAAAAACTGTTTTTT.